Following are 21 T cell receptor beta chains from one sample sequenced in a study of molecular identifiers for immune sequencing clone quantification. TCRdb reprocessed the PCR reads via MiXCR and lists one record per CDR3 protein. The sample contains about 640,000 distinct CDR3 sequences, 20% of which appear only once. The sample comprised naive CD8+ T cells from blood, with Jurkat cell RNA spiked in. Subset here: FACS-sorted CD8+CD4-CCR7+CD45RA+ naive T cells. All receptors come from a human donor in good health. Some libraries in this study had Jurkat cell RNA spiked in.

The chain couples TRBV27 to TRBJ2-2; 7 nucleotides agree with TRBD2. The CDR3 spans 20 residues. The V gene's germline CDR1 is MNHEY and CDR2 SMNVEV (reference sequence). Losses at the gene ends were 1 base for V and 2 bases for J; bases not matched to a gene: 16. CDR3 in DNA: TGTGCCAGCAGTTTATGGGGGGGGGTCTACGGCCTAACAAACACCGGGGAGCTGTTTTTT. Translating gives CASSLWGGVYGLTNTGELFF.

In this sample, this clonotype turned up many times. This CDR3 is CASSAGQGGYEQYF. CDR3 bases: TGTGCCAGCAGCGCGGGACAGGGAGGCTACGAGCAGTACTTC. This chain links TRBV7-2 with TRBJ2-7; 9 bases match TRBD1. V gave up 5 bases and J gave up 3 bases; unmatched junction bases: 5. The CDR3 sequence is 14 residues long. In germline, CDR1 is SGHTA, CDR2 FQGNSA. The entire variable domain, with the rest obtained from reference TRBV7-2 and TRBJ2-7, is as follows: GAGVSQSPSNKVTEKGKDVELRCDPISGHTALYWYRQSLGQGLEFLIYFQGNSAPDKSGLPSDRFSAERTGGSVSTLTIQRTQQEDSAVYLCASSAGQGGYEQYFGPGTRLTVT.

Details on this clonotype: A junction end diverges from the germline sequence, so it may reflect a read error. The chain's CDR3 is CSAKRSSYNERFF. The CDR3, as DNA: TGCAGTGCTAAAAGAAGTTCCTACAATGAGCGGTTCTTC. The chain joins TRBV20-1 to TRBJ2-1, with no clear D. The CDR3 totals 13 residues. CDR1 DFQATT and CDR2 SNEGSKA come from the germline V gene (reference sequence).

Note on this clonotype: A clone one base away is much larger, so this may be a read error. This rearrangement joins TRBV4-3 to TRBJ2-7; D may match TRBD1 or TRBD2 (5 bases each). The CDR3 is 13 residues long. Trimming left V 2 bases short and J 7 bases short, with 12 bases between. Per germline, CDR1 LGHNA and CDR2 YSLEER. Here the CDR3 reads CASSQRGPGEQYF. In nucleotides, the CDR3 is TGCGCCAGCAGCCAAAGGGGACCGGGGGAGCAGTACTTC.

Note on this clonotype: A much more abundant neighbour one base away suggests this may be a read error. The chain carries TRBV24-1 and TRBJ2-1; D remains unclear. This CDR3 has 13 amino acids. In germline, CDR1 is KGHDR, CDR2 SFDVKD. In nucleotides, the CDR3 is TGTGCCACCAGTGATTTGCAGGTCAATGAGCGGTTCTTC. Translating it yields CATSDLQVNERFF.

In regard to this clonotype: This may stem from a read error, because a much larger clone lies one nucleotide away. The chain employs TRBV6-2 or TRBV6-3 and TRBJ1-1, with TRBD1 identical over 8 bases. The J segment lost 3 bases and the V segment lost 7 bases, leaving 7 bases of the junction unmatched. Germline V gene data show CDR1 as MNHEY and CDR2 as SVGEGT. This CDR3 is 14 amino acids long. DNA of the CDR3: TGTGCCAGCAACCTTGGACAGGGACACACTGAAGCTTTCTTT. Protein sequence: CASNLGQGHTEAFF.

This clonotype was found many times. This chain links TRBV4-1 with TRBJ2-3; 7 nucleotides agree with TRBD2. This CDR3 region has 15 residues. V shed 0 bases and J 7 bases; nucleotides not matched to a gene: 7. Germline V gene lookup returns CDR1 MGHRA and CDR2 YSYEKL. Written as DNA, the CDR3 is TGCGCCAGCAGCCAAGAAAGCGGGGTAACTTATACGCAGTATTTT. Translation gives CASSQESGVTYTQYF.

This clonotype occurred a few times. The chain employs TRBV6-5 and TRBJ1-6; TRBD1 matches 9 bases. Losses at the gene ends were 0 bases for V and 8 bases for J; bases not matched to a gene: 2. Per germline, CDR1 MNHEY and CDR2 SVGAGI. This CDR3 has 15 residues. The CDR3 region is CASSYSWDRDSPLHF. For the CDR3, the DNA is TGTGCCAGCAGTTACTCGTGGGACAGGGATTCACCCCTCCACTTT.

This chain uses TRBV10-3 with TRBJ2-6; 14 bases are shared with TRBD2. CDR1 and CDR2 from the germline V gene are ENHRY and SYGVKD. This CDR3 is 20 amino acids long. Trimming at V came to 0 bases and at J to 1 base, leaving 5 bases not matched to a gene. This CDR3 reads CAISESRLAGGLSGANVLTF. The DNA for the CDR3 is TGTGCCATCAGTGAGTCAAGACTAGCGGGGGGGTTGTCTGGGGCCAACGTCCTGACTTTC.

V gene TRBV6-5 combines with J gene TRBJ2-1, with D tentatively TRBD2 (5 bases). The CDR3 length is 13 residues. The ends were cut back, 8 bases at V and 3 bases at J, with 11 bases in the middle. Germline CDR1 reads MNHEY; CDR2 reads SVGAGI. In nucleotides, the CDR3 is TGTGCCAGCGGGCTAGCAGTCTACAATGAGCAGTTCTTC. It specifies CASGLAVYNEQFF.

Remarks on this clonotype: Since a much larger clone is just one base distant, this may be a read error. The CDR3 here is CASSSPLEYDLTKNIQYF. CDR3 bases: TGTGCCAGCAGTAGTCCTTTAGAGTACGACCTAACCAAAAACATTCAGTACTTC. This chain links TRBV6-2 or TRBV6-3 with TRBJ2-4; D unclear. The germline V gene encodes CDR1 MNHEY and CDR2 SVGEGT. The V and J ends lost 5 bases and 2 bases respectively, with 22 bases between them. CDR3 length: 18 residues.

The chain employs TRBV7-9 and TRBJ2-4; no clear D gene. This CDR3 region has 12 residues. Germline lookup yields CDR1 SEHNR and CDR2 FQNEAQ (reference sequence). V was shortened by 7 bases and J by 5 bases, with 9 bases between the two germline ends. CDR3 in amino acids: CASNFGENIQYF. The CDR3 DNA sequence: TGTGCCAGCAACTTTGGGGAAAACATTCAGTACTTC.

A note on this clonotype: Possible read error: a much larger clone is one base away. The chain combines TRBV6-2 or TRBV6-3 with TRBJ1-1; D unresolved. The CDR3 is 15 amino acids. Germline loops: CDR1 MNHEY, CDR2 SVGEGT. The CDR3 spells CASGYPRFLNTEAFF. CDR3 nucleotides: TGTGCCAGCGGTTACCCCCGATTTTTGAACACTGAAGCTTTCTTT.

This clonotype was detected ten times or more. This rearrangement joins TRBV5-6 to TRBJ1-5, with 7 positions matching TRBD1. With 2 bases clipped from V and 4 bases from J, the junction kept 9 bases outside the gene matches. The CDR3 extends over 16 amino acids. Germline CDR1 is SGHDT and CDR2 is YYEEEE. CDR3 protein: CASSLGAGGTNQPQHF. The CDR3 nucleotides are TGTGCCAGCAGCTTAGGGGCAGGGGGGACTAATCAGCCCCAGCATTTT.

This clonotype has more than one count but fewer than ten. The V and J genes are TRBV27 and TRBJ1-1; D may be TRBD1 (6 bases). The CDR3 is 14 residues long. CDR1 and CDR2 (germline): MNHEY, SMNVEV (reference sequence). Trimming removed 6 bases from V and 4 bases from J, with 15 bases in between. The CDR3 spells CASRETGRFTEAFF. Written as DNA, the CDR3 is TGTGCCAGCAGAGAGACAGGACGTTTCACTGAAGCTTTCTTT.

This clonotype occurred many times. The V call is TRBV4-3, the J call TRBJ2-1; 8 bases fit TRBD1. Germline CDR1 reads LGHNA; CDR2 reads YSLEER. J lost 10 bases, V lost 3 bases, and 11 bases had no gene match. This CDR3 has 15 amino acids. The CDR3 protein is CASSQKDRAYYEQFF. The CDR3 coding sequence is TGCGCCAGCAGCCAGAAGGACAGGGCCTACTACGAGCAGTTCTTC.

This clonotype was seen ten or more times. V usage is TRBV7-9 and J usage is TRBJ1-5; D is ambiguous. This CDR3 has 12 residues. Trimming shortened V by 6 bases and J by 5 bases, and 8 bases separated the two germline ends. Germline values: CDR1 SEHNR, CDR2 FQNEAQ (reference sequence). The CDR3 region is CASRLDDQPQHF. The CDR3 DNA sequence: TGTGCCAGCAGGTTGGACGATCAGCCCCAGCATTTT.

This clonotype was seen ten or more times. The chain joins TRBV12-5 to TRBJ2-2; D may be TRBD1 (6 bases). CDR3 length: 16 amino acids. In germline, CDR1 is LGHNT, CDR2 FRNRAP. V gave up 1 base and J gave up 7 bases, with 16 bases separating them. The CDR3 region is CASGLAPQGFSGELFF. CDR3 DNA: TGTGCTAGTGGTTTGGCGCCACAGGGTTTCAGCGGGGAGCTGTTTTTT.

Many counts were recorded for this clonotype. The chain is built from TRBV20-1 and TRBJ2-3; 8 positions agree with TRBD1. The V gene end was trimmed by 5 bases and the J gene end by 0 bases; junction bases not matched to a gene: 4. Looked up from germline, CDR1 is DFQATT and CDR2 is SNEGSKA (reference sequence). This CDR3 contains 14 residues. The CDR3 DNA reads TGCAGTGCTTCGGACAGGGCTAGCACAGATACGCAGTATTTT. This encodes CSASDRASTDTQYF.

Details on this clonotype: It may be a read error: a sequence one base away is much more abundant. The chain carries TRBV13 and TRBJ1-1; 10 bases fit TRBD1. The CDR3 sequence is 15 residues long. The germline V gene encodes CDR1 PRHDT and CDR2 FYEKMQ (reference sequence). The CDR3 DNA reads TGTGCCAGCAGCGCCAGGGGACAGGGGTACACTGGAGCTTTCTTT. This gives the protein CASSARGQGYTGAFF.

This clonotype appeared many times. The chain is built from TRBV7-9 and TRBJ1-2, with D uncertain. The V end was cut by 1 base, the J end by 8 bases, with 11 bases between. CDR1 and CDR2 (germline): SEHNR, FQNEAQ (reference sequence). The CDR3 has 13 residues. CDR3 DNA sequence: TGTGCCAGCAGCTTAGTGGCAGCGGAAGGCTACACCTTC. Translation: CASSLVAAEGYTF.